This T cell receptor beta chain was identified during a study of graft-versus-host responses after intestinal transplantation. Overall study results and limits: Early post-transplant declines in HvG were associated with peak levels of circulating GvH clones.

The data were produced by immunoSEQ multiplex PCR, yet TCRdb's version contains in-frame clones alone and is incomplete. The sample includes about 88,000 clones, approximately 90% of them seen just once. Of note for this clone: Its specificity is unknown.

This CDR3 region has 16 residues. The germline CDR1 and CDR2 sequences are SGHKS and YYEKEE (reference sequence). V lost 4 bases to trimming and J lost 7 bases; unmatched junction nucleotides: 11. This chain links TRBV5-5 with TRBJ1-6; 7 positions agree with TRBD1. The receptor's source is a human donor who was the organ donor for an intestinal transplant. The material was unstimulated CD4+ T cells sorted from spleen or lymph node cells, obtained before transplant. CDR3 DNA: TGTGCCAGCAGCGCCCCCAGGGGGGATGAAAATTCACCCCTCCACTTT. Translation: CASSAPRGDENSPLHF.